This TCR beta chain was identified in a study of shared clonotypes between healthy human individuals. CD8 cells classed as naive were CD45RO-negative and positively selected for CCR7, excluding terminally differentiated effector memory CD45RA+ cells. TCRdb's table, derived via immunoSEQ multiplex PCR, lists solely in-frame clones and lacks some. The top ten hold around 1% of the sample, which has roughly 1,800,000 clones, just under 95% seen once. The CDR3 sequence is 15 residues long. Germline V gene data show CDR1 as SNHLY and CDR2 as FYNNEI. The V end was cut by 7 bases, the J end by 2 bases, with 17 bases between.

The receptor was derived from a man between 18 and 35 years old in good health. This rearrangement joins TRBV2 to TRBJ2-5; D could derive from TRBD1 or TRBD2 (5 bases each). The sample consisted of naive CD8+ T cells sorted from blood. The CDR3 DNA sequence: TGTGCCAGCACCGGGGCAGGTGTGATACAAGAGACCCAGTACTTC. This sequence encodes CASTGAGVIQETQYF.